This TCR beta chain was sequenced in a study of spatial heterogeneity in lung cancer (dated by TCRdb to the late 2010s). In the study overall: More beta-chain than alpha-chain transcripts were consistently detected, likely reflecting higher beta-chain transcript abundance. Both alpha and beta chains were TCR-sequenced in samples taken at surgery, namely 220 tumor regions, 64 matched nontumor lung samples and around 53 PBMC samples. TCR alpha and beta repertoires were quantitatively compared across multiple tumor regions, matched nontumor lung and blood in non-small cell lung cancer. In the raw uncorrected reads, each unique combination of TCR and UMI appeared on average more than ten times. Nonsynonymous mutation counts, determined by whole-exome sequencing of tumor tissue, were related to TCR repertoire features.

This clonotype was counted many times. Its antigen has not been determined. No clone much larger than this one lies a single base away; base qualities are absent. From the cysteine through the phenylalanine, the CDR3 covers 15 amino acids. Solely the CDR3 DNA is kept, with 45 bases framed from the first base. According to the germline V gene (reference sequence), CDR1 reads DFQATT and CDR2 reads SNEGSKA. The junction shows trimming of 3 bases on V and 5 bases on J, plus 17 bases between the germline ends. Beyond this particular receptor, the publication reports: Additional single-cell paired TCR alpha and beta sequencing was considered necessary to confirm, at a functional level, the hypothesis that regional TCRs recognize regional mutations. Ubiquitous expanded tumor TCRs showed up in blood more often at tumor resection than at routine follow-up.

This specimen's time point label, per the study, means: sample taken at primary tumor resection. Samples were obtained from around 72 patients with early-stage, untreated non-small cell lung cancer from the lung TRACERx cohort. Without any cell sorting, TCR sequencing was performed on whole RNA extracted either from tumor and nontumor lung tissue or from cryopreserved PBMC samples. Patients were selected for TCR sequencing only if sufficient RNA was available from at least two tumor regions. The method behind the library was 5' RACE. Sequencing instrument: NextSeq 500. In the TCR library protocol, a unique molecular identifier was attached to each TCR cDNA molecule so that PCR and sequencing errors could be corrected. As for how the authors treated the data: TCR identification, UMI-based error correction and CDR3 extraction were performed with Decombinator tools. TCRs above a frequency of 2 per 1,000, corresponding to the top 1% of the tumor frequency distribution, were defined as expanded. Each repertoire was subsampled 100 times to 5,000 TCRs, after which Renyi diversity was computed with the R vegan package. CDR3 similarity networks were constructed using string-kernel similarity of amino acid triplets, with links drawn between CDR3s whose pairwise similarity was above 0.82. TCRdb itself trimmed the public reads at Q25 with fastp, ran MiXCR and retained productive beta chains. All rows with the same CDR3 protein become a single entry with the most common DNA and genes. The V and J calls and clone size are TCRdb's, not the authors'. For this sample there are roughly 48,000 distinct CDR3 sequences; approximately 5% appear just once. Jointly, the top ten make up around 10% of the sample.

The receptor chain draws on TRBV20-1 and TRBJ2-1; the D gene is perhaps TRBD2, on 5 matching bases. Sequencing was performed on PBMCs, taken at surgery. The receptor was isolated from a male donor with early-stage non-small cell lung cancer. The CDR3 has the sequence CSASGGAAADNEQFF. Read as DNA, the sequence is TGCAGTGCTAGCGGCGGAGCGGCGGCGGACAATGAGCAGTTCTTC.